This T cell receptor (beta chain) was observed in a study of shared clonotypes between healthy human individuals. This CDR3 comprises 13 residues. The germline V gene encodes CDR1 SGHTA and CDR2 FQGNSA. With 5 bases clipped from V and 5 bases from J, the junction kept 3 bases outside the gene matches. Method: immunoSEQ multiplex PCR; TCRdb's copy keeps in-frame clones and lacks some. The sample lists millions of clones; approximately 95% were seen once. Remarks on this clone: The sample contains more than one DNA sequence encoding this CDR3.

The chain combines TRBV7-2 with TRBJ2-5, with 9 bases identical to TRBD1. The sequence was obtained from a man aged 18 to 30 in good health. Some clones in this sample may be carry-over from other donors' samples. The sample comprised naive CD4+ T cells from PBMCs. The subset here: CD45RA+ positively selected. DNA for the CDR3: TGTGCCAGCAGCCCGGGACAGGGCGAGACCCAGTACTTC. Translation gives CASSPGQGETQYF.